The 18 T cell receptor beta chains below were found in one sample sequenced in a study of identical twins. TCRdb reprocessed the 5' RACE reads with MiXCR, giving one entry per CDR3 protein. This sample yields about 550,000 distinct CDR3 sequences, of which about 22% are seen a single time; roughly 0.5% belongs to the top ten. The same specimen was also included in a second study, on yellow fever vaccine responses in identical twins.

The source material was CD4+ T cells sorted from blood. These receptor sequences come from a woman between 18 and 29 years old in good health.

This clonotype occurred a few times. V and J are TRBV5-1 and TRBJ1-2; possible D gene TRBD1, 5 bases. The germline CDR1 and CDR2 sequences are SGHRS and YFSETQ. The CDR3 runs to 13 residues. The ends were cut back, 2 bases at V and 5 bases at J, with 10 bases in the middle. CDR3 DNA sequence: TGCGCCAGCAGCTTCGACAGCCAATATGGCTACACCTTC. Translated, it gives CASSFDSQYGYTF.

Only a few counts were recorded for this clonotype. This chain uses TRBV4-2 with TRBJ1-1, with D unresolved. Germline assignment: CDR1 LGHNA and CDR2 YNFKEQ. The CDR3 contains 13 residues. V lost 2 bases and J lost 2, with 6 bases in between. CDR3: CASSQQDNTEAFF. CDR3 in DNA: TGTGCCAGCAGCCAACAGGATAACACTGAAGCTTTCTTT.

The gene calls are TRBV4-2 and TRBJ2-5; perhaps TRBD1 as D (5 bases). Germline assignment: CDR1 LGHNA and CDR2 YNFKEQ. This CDR3 is 15 amino acids long. Trimming removed 1 base at V and 1 base at J, with 10 bases between. For the CDR3, the DNA is TGTGCCAGCAGCCAAGGGCCGGACACCCAAGAGACCCAGTACTTC. This translates into CASSQGPDTQETQYF.

The chain employs TRBV20-1 and TRBJ2-5, with 13 bases lining up with TRBD2. Losses at the gene ends were 6 bases for V and 1 base for J; bases not matched to a gene: 8. CDR3 length: 16 residues. In germline, CDR1 is DFQATT, CDR2 SNEGSKA (reference sequence). CDR3 protein: CSAYRTSGSGQETQYF. DNA of the CDR3: TGCAGTGCCTACCGGACTAGCGGGAGCGGCCAAGAGACCCAGTACTTC.

This chain links TRBV7-8 with TRBJ2-2; D is perhaps TRBD2 (5 bases). Germline loops: CDR1 SGHVS, CDR2 FQNEAQ. The CDR3 totals 15 residues. Trimming cost V 6 bases and J 1 base, with 12 bases left between them. CDR3 nucleotides: TGTGCCAGCAGTGATAGGGAGCTGAACACCGGGGAGCTGTTTTTT. This translates into CASSDRELNTGELFF. Using reference TRBV7-8 and TRBJ2-2 for the parts outside the CDR3, the full variable domain is GAGVSQSPRYKVAKRGQDVALRCDPISGHVSLFWYQQALGQGPEFLTYFQNEAQLDKSGLPSDRFFAERPEGSVSTLKIQRTQQEDSAVYLCASSDRELNTGELFFGEGSRLTVL.

The rearrangement uses TRBV12-3 or TRBV12-4 and TRBJ2-7; D is possibly TRBD1 or TRBD2 (5 bases each). The CDR3 is made up of 15 amino acids. Trimming took 3 bases from V and 6 from J, leaving 18 bases between them. CDR3 residues: CASSFGTGATVEQYF. CDR3 DNA sequence: TGTGCCAGCAGTTTTGGGACCGGCGCTACTGTCGAGCAGTACTTC.

The chain employs TRBV12-5 and TRBJ2-5; 7 nucleotides line up with TRBD1. Germline lookup yields CDR1 LGHNT and CDR2 FRNRAP. J lost 4 bases, V lost 0 bases, and 8 bases had no gene match. There are 16 residues in the CDR3. CDR3 in DNA: TGTGCTAGTGGTTTGGTTCTAGGGGGCGGAGGAGAGACCCAGTACTTC. Its translation is CASGLVLGGGGETQYF.

The table lists this clonotype with a few counts. The DNA for the CDR3 is TGCAGTGCTAGTGGTAGCGGGGGAAGTTTCTCCTACAATGAGCAGTTCTTC. It translates to CSASGSGGSFSYNEQFF. The genes are TRBV20-1 and TRBJ2-1, with 9 bases lining up with TRBD2. The V segment lost 3 bases and the J segment 0 bases; nucleotides outside the gene matches: 9. CDR3 length: 17 residues. CDR1 is DFQATT and CDR2 is SNEGSKA in the germline V gene (reference sequence).

This clonotype was seen a single time. J is TRBJ2-5 and V is TRBV2; the match to TRBD2 covers 9 bases. In germline, CDR1 is SNHLY, CDR2 FYNNEI. This CDR3 contains 14 residues. Unmatched junction bases numbered 8, after V lost 7 bases and J lost 5 bases. The CDR3 DNA reads as TGTGCCAGCAAGGTAGCGGGAGTATTGGAGACCCAGTACTTC. It yields the protein CASKVAGVLETQYF.

This chain uses TRBV20-1 with TRBJ1-1; D unclear. Trimming cost V 0 bases and J 1 base, with 6 bases left between them. Germline values: CDR1 DFQATT, CDR2 SNEGSKA (reference sequence). The CDR3 is 13 residues long. Here the CDR3 reads CSARDRRNTEAFF. CDR3 coding DNA: TGCAGTGCTAGAGATCGCAGGAACACTGAAGCTTTCTTT.

The V and J genes are TRBV12-3 or TRBV12-4 and TRBJ1-5; the D is unclear. The CDR3 covers 13 residues. V lost 4 bases and J lost 1, with 5 bases in between. This CDR3 is CASSSQSNQPQHF. The CDR3 bases are TGTGCCAGCAGTTCACAGAGCAATCAGCCCCAGCATTTT.

This clonotype was seen ten or more times. This sequence joins TRBV29-1 and TRBJ2-2, with D possibly being TRBD1 (5 bases). Germline V gives CDR1 SQVTM, CDR2 ANQGSEA. The V end lost 4 bases, the J end lost 3 bases, and 9 bases lay between the germline ends. The CDR3 has 13 residues. The CDR3 region has the DNA TGCAGCGTTGGCCAGGGCGACACCGGGGAGCTGTTTTTT. It is translated as CSVGQGDTGELFF.

The V gene is TRBV11-2, the J gene TRBJ2-7; TRBD1 matches at 7 bases. CDR3 length equals 15 residues. The V and J ends lost 1 base and 2 bases, in that order; junction bases with no gene match: 5. Germline CDR1 reads SGHAT; CDR2 reads FQNNGV. In nucleotides, the CDR3 is TGTGCCAGCAGCTTAGGCCGGACAGGCCCCTACGAGCAGTACTTC. Its protein product is CASSLGRTGPYEQYF.

V is TRBV9 and J is TRBJ2-7; D not certain. The CDR3 contains 12 residues. The V gene's germline CDR1 is SGDLS and CDR2 YYNGEE. The ends were cut back, 3 bases at V and 3 bases at J, with 7 bases in the middle. The CDR3 protein is CASSAINYEQYV. The CDR3 nucleotides are TGTGCCAGCAGCGCTATAAACTACGAGCAGTACGTC.

This clonotype showed up just a few times. The chain employs TRBV2 and TRBJ2-1; 10 bases line up with TRBD2. V lost 7 bases to trimming and J lost 6 bases; unmatched junction nucleotides: 12. Looked up from germline, CDR1 is SNHLY and CDR2 is FYNNEI. The length of the CDR3 is 16 residues. As DNA, the CDR3 is TGTGCCAGCATTTTCCTAGCGGGGGACCAACCCAATGAGCAGTTCTTC. Translation gives CASIFLAGDQPNEQFF. The full variable domain, its missing parts supplied by reference TRBV2 and TRBJ2-1, is EPEVTQTPSHQVTQMGQEVILRCVPISNHLYFYWYRQILGQKVEFLVSFYNNEISEKSEIFDDQFSVERPDGSNFTLKIRSTKLEDSAMYFCASIFLAGDQPNEQFFGPGTRLTVL.

The genes are TRBV28 and TRBJ2-6; D is unclear. This CDR3 has 15 amino acids. The germline CDR1 and CDR2 sequences are MDHEN and SYDVKM. Trimming removed 5 bases from V and 0 bases from J, with 8 bases in between. This CDR3 is CASSPPLSGANVLTF. The CDR3 DNA sequence: TGTGCCAGCAGTCCCCCGCTCTCTGGGGCCAACGTCCTGACTTTC. The full variable domain, its missing parts supplied by reference TRBV28 and TRBJ2-6, is DVKVTQSSRYLVKRTGEKVFLECVQDMDHENMFWYRQDPGLGLRLIYFSYDVKMKEKGDIPEGYSVSREKKERFSLILESASTNQTSMYLCASSPPLSGANVLTFGAGSRLTVL.

The table lists this clonotype with a few counts. CDR3 in amino acids: CSVDLKGQGFGGYTF. The CDR3 bases are TGCAGCGTAGATTTAAAGGGACAGGGGTTCGGTGGCTACACCTTC. V usage is TRBV29-1 and J usage is TRBJ1-2, with TRBD1 matching 10 bases. In germline, CDR1 is SQVTM, CDR2 ANQGSEA. This CDR3 has 15 residues. J gave up 7 bases and V 6 bases, and 14 bases lay outside the gene matches.

The chain combines TRBV15 with TRBJ1-1; D is uncertain. This CDR3 contains 13 residues. Germline CDR1 LNHNV, CDR2 YYDKDF (reference sequence). V shed 0 bases and J shed 2 bases, with 4 bases lying between them. The CDR3: CATSRDLNTEAFF. CDR3 sequence (DNA): TGTGCCACCAGCAGAGATTTAAACACTGAAGCTTTCTTT.